This entry lists 27 T cell receptor beta chains sequenced from one sample in a study of radiation and T cells in renal cell carcinoma. The data were produced by immunoSEQ multiplex PCR, yet TCRdb's version contains in-frame clones alone and is incomplete. The top ten clones hold under 9.5% of a sample with roughly 100,000 clones, about 88% of them seen once. Time point noted: baseline pretreatment blood. Regarding treatment: 15 Gy SBRT to primary tumor, nephrectomy 4 weeks later. Source: blood, taken from a patient whose treatment included radiotherapy and nephrectomy. The source of these receptors is a man aged 45-65 years with renal cell carcinoma.

This chain uses TRBV29-1 with TRBJ2-7; 12 bases fit TRBD2. Germline V lookup: CDR1 SQVTM, CDR2 ANQGSEA. The CDR3 length is 11 residues. CDR3 residues: CSGLAGHEQYF. The CDR3 coding sequence is TGCTCAGGACTAGCGGGACACGAGCAGTACTTC.

This chain joins TRBV4-2 and TRBJ2-5; 8 bases match TRBD2. CDR3 length: 16 residues. The trim removed 0 bases at V and 2 bases at J, leaving 5 bases unmatched. Looked up from germline, CDR1 is LGHNA and CDR2 is YNFKEQ. CDR3 sequence (DNA): TGTGCCAGCAGCCAAGATGGAGCGGGGGCTCAAGAGACCCAGTACTTC. Translation gives CASSQDGAGAQETQYF.

A single count supports this clone. This rearrangement joins TRBV18 to TRBJ1-1, with 7 bases aligning to TRBD1. J was trimmed by 1 base and V by 5 bases; bases with no gene match: 7. The germline V gene encodes CDR1 KGHSH and CDR2 LQKENI. The CDR3 runs to 15 residues. The CDR3 here is CASSVGTARNTEAFF. CDR3 nucleotides: TGTGCCAGCTCAGTAGGGACAGCAAGGAACACTGAAGCTTTCTTT.

The rearrangement links TRBV6-5 to TRBJ2-7, with 7 bases that match TRBD1. Per the germline V gene, CDR1 is MNHEY and CDR2 is SVGAGI. V was clipped by 4 bases and J by 4 bases; unmatched bases: 1. The CDR3 length is 12 residues. DNA for the CDR3: TGTGCCAGCAGTTCACAGGGGTACGAGCAGTACTTC. Amino acid sequence: CASSSQGYEQYF.

The chain couples TRBV4-1 to TRBJ2-3; D call uncertain. This CDR3 contains 13 residues. V was trimmed by 4 bases and J by 2 bases, leaving 7 bases between them. The germline CDR1 and CDR2 sequences are MGHRA and YSYEKL. The CDR3 region is CASSRLLTDTQYF. For the CDR3, the DNA is TGCGCCAGCAGCCGGCTCCTCACAGATACGCAGTATTTT.

This rearrangement joins TRBV10-3 to TRBJ1-4; D is unclear. V lost 0 bases to trimming and J lost 2 bases, with 7 bases between them. Germline V gene data show CDR1 as ENHRY and CDR2 as SYGVKD. The CDR3 consists of 15 residues. Here the CDR3 DNA reads TGTGCCATCAGTGAGTCGAGGCTTACTAATGAAAAACTGTTTTTT. This translates into CAISESRLTNEKLFF.

The V gene is TRBV4-3, the J gene TRBJ1-2; 8 bases are a match to TRBD1. Germline V gene data show CDR1 as LGHNA and CDR2 as YSLEER. V was pared by 4 bases and J by 0 bases, with 1 base of the junction left unmatched. The CDR3 is 14 residues long. The CDR3 DNA reads TGCGCCAGCAGCCCGGGACAGGCTAACTATGGCTACACCTTC. Protein: CASSPGQANYGYTF.

Regarding this clone: At one of its ends the junction is not consistent with the germline gene, which may arise from a read error. The V gene is TRBV27, the J gene TRBJ2-1; possibly TRBD2 for D (5 bases). From germline, CDR1 is MNHEY and CDR2 SMNVEV (reference sequence). This CDR3 region has 14 residues. The CDR3 DNA follows: TGTGCCAGCAGTTTTTCCGCCCTCAGTGGTACGAGGGTCTTC. Its protein is CASSFSALSGTRVF.

The chain's CDR3 is CASSPGTSSFNRGDEQFF. CDR3 DNA: TGTGCCAGCAGCCCCGGGACTAGCTCCTTTAATAGAGGGGATGAGCAGTTCTTC. The chain joins TRBV4-2 to TRBJ2-1, with 9 bases aligning to TRBD2. This CDR3 region has 18 residues. Per germline, CDR1 LGHNA and CDR2 YNFKEQ. J gave up 8 bases and V 4 bases, and 18 bases lay outside the gene matches.

This clone was picked up a small number of times. This chain joins TRBV7-9 and TRBJ1-5, with D perhaps TRBD1 (6 bases). Germline lookup yields CDR1 SEHNR and CDR2 FQNEAQ (reference sequence). This CDR3 is built from 16 residues. V lost 0 bases and J 4 bases, leaving 13 bases between the germline ends. The CDR3 sequence: CASSLAGEGGNQPQHF. The CDR3 region has the DNA TGTGCCAGCAGCTTAGCGGGGGAGGGGGGGAATCAGCCCCAGCATTTT.

The rearrangement uses TRBV9 and TRBJ2-3; 7 nucleotides agree with TRBD2. V lost 9 bases and J lost 2; bases outside the gene matches: 3. The CDR3 extends over 12 amino acids. Germline-derived CDR1 and CDR2 are SGDLS and YYNGEE. The DNA of the CDR3 is TGTGCCATTAGCGGGCCCACAGATACGCAGTATTTT. Encoded protein: CAISGPTDTQYF.

This clone was observed a few times. This sequence joins TRBV9 and TRBJ2-5; 7 nucleotides agree with TRBD1. J was trimmed by 5 bases and V by 0 bases; bases with no gene match: 4. This CDR3 comprises 14 residues. The germline gives CDR1 SGDLS, CDR2 YYNGEE. CDR3 amino acids: CASSVDRGGETQYF. DNA of the CDR3: TGTGCCAGCAGCGTAGACAGGGGTGGTGAGACCCAGTACTTC.

This chain links TRBV6-1 with TRBJ1-5; D may be TRBD1 (6 bases). V lost 8 bases and J lost 3, with 14 bases in between. The CDR3 runs to 14 residues. Germline-derived CDR1 and CDR2 are MNHNS and SASEGT. CDR3 sequence: CASWGAPFNQPQHF. CDR3 coding DNA: TGTGCCAGCTGGGGGGCCCCGTTCAATCAGCCCCAGCATTTT.

A few counts support this clone. The chain combines TRBV9 with TRBJ1-2; TRBD1 matches at 9 bases. Germline values: CDR1 SGDLS, CDR2 YYNGEE. The V segment lost 4 bases and the J segment 7 bases; nucleotides outside the gene matches: 8. CDR3 length: 14 residues. The CDR3 region has the DNA TGTGCCAGCAGCACTACCGGGACAGGGCTTGGCTACACCTTC. Protein sequence: CASSTTGTGLGYTF.

The rearrangement joins TRBV5-1 to TRBJ1-2; tentative D call: TRBD1 (5 bases). This CDR3 is 14 amino acids long. The germline gives CDR1 SGHRS, CDR2 YFSETQ. V dropped 7 bases and J dropped 5 bases, with 18 bases sitting between them. The CDR3 loop reads CASATDPGKYGYTF. The CDR3 DNA reads TGCGCCAGCGCCACGGACCCAGGGAAGTATGGCTACACCTTC.

The V call is TRBV18, the J call TRBJ1-2, with 8 bases fitting TRBD1. The CDR3 runs 15 residues. Germline V gene sequence: CDR1 KGHSH, CDR2 LQKENI. Trimming cost V 3 bases and J 3 bases; bases outside gene matches: 6. The CDR3 DNA is TGTGCCAGCTCACCGCGGCAGGGGGCGGACTATGGCTACACCTTC. Its translation: CASSPRQGADYGYTF.

The gene calls are TRBV28 and TRBJ1-2; tentative D call: TRBD1 (5 bases). The CDR3 is 15 residues long. Germline V lookup: CDR1 MDHEN, CDR2 SYDVKM. The V gene lost 7 bases and the J gene lost 5 bases, with 20 bases spanning the gap. This CDR3 is CASTTRGGATYGYTF. In DNA form, the CDR3 reads TGTGCCAGCACCACCCGGGGGGGAGCCACGTATGGCTACACCTTC.

This clone is a singleton in its sample. V gene TRBV5-1 combines with J gene TRBJ2-7; D is possibly TRBD1 (6 bases). The germline gives CDR1 SGHRS, CDR2 YFSETQ. V was clipped by 3 bases and J by 7 bases, with 8 bases between them. The CDR3 is made up of 11 amino acids. The DNA of the CDR3 is TGCGCCAGCAGCTATCAGGGGGAGCAGTACTTC. Residues: CASSYQGEQYF.

The CDR3, as DNA: TGCGCCAGCAGTATTTACCGAAGGATAAACAGGGGTCTGAGCAATCAGCCCCAGCATTTT. Its translation: CASSIYRRINRGLSNQPQHF. This rearrangement joins TRBV23-1 to TRBJ1-5; 7 bases match TRBD1. TRBV23-1 is given ORF status, its function remaining uncertain. The length of the CDR3 is 20 residues. V was clipped by 5 bases and J by 1 base; unmatched bases: 20.

In this sample, this clone turned up a few times. The gene calls are TRBV5-3 and TRBJ2-7; D unresolved. TRBV5-3 is labeled an ORF, and its function is uncertain. There are 14 residues in the CDR3. V was trimmed by 4 bases and J by 5 bases, leaving 16 bases between them. The chain's CDR3 is CARSLLLGVNEQYF. As DNA, the CDR3 is TGTGCCAGAAGCCTCCTCCTAGGAGTGAACGAGCAGTACTTC.

The chain employs TRBV6-5 and TRBJ2-3; D remains unclear. This CDR3 is built from 14 residues. V was pared by 2 bases and J by 4 bases, with 10 bases between. The germline gives CDR1 MNHEY, CDR2 SVGAGI. The CDR3 sequence is CASSYQWLADTQYF. The CDR3 DNA is TGTGCCAGCAGTTACCAATGGTTAGCAGATACGCAGTATTTT.

This clone was picked up one time. The chain links TRBV7-9 to TRBJ2-1; TRBD2 aligns across 12 bases. The CDR3 length is 17 residues. In germline, CDR1 is SEHNR, CDR2 FQNEAQ (reference sequence). Trimming at V came to 5 bases and at J to 8 bases, leaving 13 bases not matched to a gene. The DNA of the CDR3 is TGTGCCAGCAGCCCGAGGCGTCTAGCGGGAGGGGGCGATGAGCAGTTCTTC. It is translated as CASSPRRLAGGGDEQFF.

The V gene is TRBV27, the J gene TRBJ2-2; the D is unclear. In germline, CDR1 is MNHEY, CDR2 SMNVEV (reference sequence). Trimming took off 6 bases at V and 5 bases at J, with 19 bases between the two ends. This CDR3 is 16 amino acids long. The CDR3 DNA reads as TGTGCCAGCAGGGCGCATCAGGCAGGAAAAACCGGGGAGCTGTTTTTT. It translates to CASRAHQAGKTGELFF.

V gene TRBV2 combines with J gene TRBJ1-6, with a tentative D call TRBD1 (5 bases). This CDR3 is 14 amino acids long. V was clipped by 6 bases and J by 4 bases, with 10 bases between them. Germline CDR1 SNHLY, CDR2 FYNNEI. The CDR3 nucleotides read TGTGCCAGCAGCGAGACAGTTTATAATTCACCCCTCCACTTT. This sequence encodes CASSETVYNSPLHF.

The rearrangement joins TRBV19 to TRBJ2-3; D call uncertain. Germline CDR1 LNHDA, CDR2 SQIVND (reference sequence). The CDR3 length is 14 residues. V shed 7 bases and J shed 6 bases, with 17 bases lying between them. The CDR3 region is CASKLVDGSDTQYF. Here the CDR3 DNA reads TGTGCCAGTAAATTAGTAGATGGGTCTGATACGCAGTATTTT. Full variable domain (outside the CDR3, taken from reference TRBV19 and TRBJ2-3): DGGITQSPKYLFRKEGQNVTLSCEQNLNHDAMYWYRQDPGQGLRLIYYSQIVNDFQKGDIAEGYSVSREKKESFPLTVTSAQKNPTAFYLCASKLVDGSDTQYFGPGTRLTVL.

The rearrangement joins TRBV5-1 to TRBJ2-3; D is perhaps TRBD2 (6 bases). Trimming took off 4 bases at V and 2 bases at J, with 14 bases between the two ends. This CDR3 contains 15 residues. The germline V gene has CDR1 SGHRS and CDR2 YFSETQ. CDR3: CASSGKAGPTDTQYF. In DNA form, the CDR3 reads TGCGCCAGCAGCGGAAAAGCGGGTCCCACAGATACGCAGTATTTT. The whole variable domain, filled in from reference TRBV5-1 and TRBJ2-3, reads KAGVTQTPRYLIKTRGQQVTLSCSPISGHRSVSWYQQTPGQGLQFLFEYFSETQRNKGNFPGRFSGRQFSNSRSEMNVSTLELGDSALYLCASSGKAGPTDTQYFGPGTRLTVL.

V gene TRBV9 combines with J gene TRBJ1-2, with 8 bases fitting TRBD1. The germline CDR1 and CDR2 sequences are SGDLS and YYNGEE. V shed 3 bases and J 8 bases; nucleotides not matched to a gene: 6. The CDR3 contains 13 residues. The CDR3 nucleotides are TGTGCCAGCAGCGCTGGGACAGGAGGGGGCTACACCTTC. Its protein product is CASSAGTGGGYTF.